These 14 T cell receptor beta chains came from one sample sequenced in a study of blood T cell repertoires in COVID-19. Data came from immunoSEQ multiplex PCR; TCRdb stores just in-frame clones and leaves some out. Among 200,000 to 250,000 clones listed, approximately 83% were seen once. What was sequenced was peripheral blood. Every receptor here comes from a woman aged 25 to 39 with COVID-19, enrolled during active disease.

The chain recombines TRBV19 with TRBJ1-6; D possibly corresponds to TRBD1 (5 bases). Germline CDR1 is LNHDA and CDR2 is SQIVND (reference sequence). The CDR3 extends over 17 amino acids. The germline V and J ends were trimmed by 3 bases and 8 bases, with 20 bases remaining between them. CDR3 in amino acids: CASSIFQGFSMDSPLHF. CDR3 DNA sequence: TGTGCCAGTAGTATTTTTCAGGGATTCTCGATGGATTCACCCCTCCACTTT.

The chain is built from TRBV11-2 and TRBJ2-7, with D possibly matching TRBD1 (5 bases). The V end lost 6 bases, the J end lost 1 base, and 13 bases lay between the germline ends. CDR3 length: 14 residues. Germline V CDR1 and CDR2: SGHAT, FQNNGV. The CDR3 DNA is TGTGCCAGCAGGTACCTGACAGTTTCCTACGAGCAGTACTTC. Protein product: CASRYLTVSYEQYF. Full variable domain (missing parts from reference TRBV11-2 and TRBJ2-7): EAGVAQSPRYKIIEKRQSVAFWCNPISGHATLYWYQQILGQGPKLLIQFQNNGVVDDSQLPKDRFSAERLKGVDSTLKIQPAKLEDSAVYLCASRYLTVSYEQYFGPGTRLTVT.

The chain is built from TRBV7-9 and TRBJ2-7; possible D gene TRBD1, 7 bases. CDR3 length: 12 amino acids. Per the germline V gene, CDR1 is SEHNR and CDR2 is FQNEAQ (reference sequence). The ends were cut back, 8 bases at V and 4 bases at J, with 12 bases in the middle. DNA of the CDR3: TGTGCCAGCGGCGGGACAGAGTACGAGCAGTACTTC. This gives the protein CASGGTEYEQYF.

The chain combines TRBV12-3 or TRBV12-4 with TRBJ1-2; possible D gene TRBD1, 6 bases. The CDR3 totals 12 residues. Trimming took 1 base from V and 6 from J, leaving 6 bases between them. CDR3 protein: CASSLDRDGYTF. CDR3 nucleotide sequence: TGTGCCAGCAGTTTAGACAGGGATGGCTACACCTTC.

Only a few counts were recorded for this clone. The chain uses TRBV5-1 and TRBJ2-7, with a weak D call TRBD2 (6 bases). The ends were cut back, 4 bases at V and 3 bases at J, with 14 bases in the middle. The length of the CDR3 is 14 residues. CDR1 is SGHRS, CDR2 YFSETQ, per germline. As DNA, the CDR3 is TGCGCCAGCAGCATAGCCGGGACTTACTACGAGCAGTACTTC. Its translation: CASSIAGTYYEQYF.

This CDR3 reads CASRSTGGLSGYTF. CDR3 DNA: TGCGCCAGCAGGTCGACAGGGGGCTTGAGCGGCTACACCTTC. The genes are TRBV5-1 and TRBJ1-2; 10 bases line up with TRBD1. Germline V gene sequence: CDR1 SGHRS, CDR2 YFSETQ. The CDR3 is 14 residues long. The junction had 9 bases not matched to a gene; V was cut back by 5 bases and J by 8 bases. Full variable domain (rest looked up from reference TRBV5-1 and TRBJ1-2): KAGVTQTPRYLIKTRGQQVTLSCSPISGHRSVSWYQQTPGQGLQFLFEYFSETQRNKGNFPGRFSGRQFSNSRSEMNVSTLELGDSALYLCASRSTGGLSGYTFGSGTRLTVV.

The chain has TRBV5-1 and TRBJ2-1, with 10 bases matching TRBD2. The J segment lost 6 bases and the V segment lost 0 bases, leaving 6 bases of the junction unmatched. The CDR3 is made up of 16 amino acids. Germline V gives CDR1 SGHRS, CDR2 YFSETQ. CDR3 amino acids: CASSLVLAGVLNEQFF. In DNA, the CDR3 is TGCGCCAGCAGCTTGGTGCTAGCGGGAGTCCTCAATGAGCAGTTCTTC. Together with reference TRBV5-1 and TRBJ2-1, the CDR3 gives the full variable domain: KAGVTQTPRYLIKTRGQQVTLSCSPISGHRSVSWYQQTPGQGLQFLFEYFSETQRNKGNFPGRFSGRQFSNSRSEMNVSTLELGDSALYLCASSLVLAGVLNEQFFGPGTRLTVL.

CDR3 sequence: CASSLRGGGNQPQHF. The CDR3 nucleotides read TGCGCCAGCAGCCTCCGTGGTGGAGGCAATCAGCCCCAGCATTTT. This chain joins TRBV4-3 and TRBJ1-5; no clear D gene. Trimming took off 4 bases at V and 2 bases at J, with 12 bases between the two ends. The CDR3 covers 15 residues. The germline CDR1 and CDR2 sequences are LGHNA and YSLEER.

The chain employs TRBV9 and TRBJ1-1, with D possibly TRBD1 on 5 matching bases. Germline CDR1 and CDR2: SGDLS and YYNGEE. The V end was cut by 0 bases, the J end by 5 bases, with 8 bases between. The CDR3 is 13 residues long. The CDR3 spells CASSVESGTEAFF. The CDR3 DNA reads as TGTGCCAGCAGCGTAGAATCAGGGACTGAAGCTTTCTTT.

V usage is TRBV7-3 and J usage is TRBJ2-3, with TRBD1 identical over 7 bases. Trimming cost V 4 bases and J 0 bases; bases outside gene matches: 4. The CDR3 has 15 residues. CDR1 is SGHTA and CDR2 is FQGTGA in the germline V gene. The CDR3 DNA sequence: TGTGCCAGCAGCTCGGGACAGAGCAGCACAGATACGCAGTATTTT. Protein sequence: CASSSGQSSTDTQYF.

This chain joins TRBV9 and TRBJ1-5; D call uncertain. Germline CDR1 SGDLS, CDR2 YYNGEE. The CDR3 is 16 amino acids. V dropped 0 bases and J dropped 7 bases, with 17 bases sitting between them. The CDR3 reads CASSVDRVRPEQPQHF. The CDR3 DNA follows: TGTGCCAGCAGCGTAGATCGGGTACGACCTGAGCAGCCCCAGCATTTT.

This clone was seen only once. This chain uses TRBV7-2 with TRBJ2-1, with 8 positions matching TRBD2. V was clipped by 0 bases and J by 0 bases; unmatched bases: 1. The germline gives CDR1 SGHTA, CDR2 FQGNSA. This CDR3 has 16 residues. The CDR3 nucleotides are TGTGCCAGCAGCTTAGCGGCGGGGGGCTCCTACAATGAGCAGTTCTTC. Protein: CASSLAAGGSYNEQFF.

The J gene is TRBJ2-1, the V gene TRBV7-2, with TRBD2 matching over 9 bases. The ends lost 5 bases at V and 7 bases at J; junction bases unmatched: 15. CDR1 is SGHTA, CDR2 FQGNSA, per germline. The CDR3 covers 17 residues. CDR3 residues: CASSPSLGGRAVNEQFF. As DNA, the CDR3 is TGTGCCAGCAGCCCTAGCCTGGGCGGGAGGGCCGTAAATGAGCAGTTCTTC.

This clone was detected only once. This chain joins TRBV15 and TRBJ1-2; D not resolved. The CDR3 runs 17 residues. The V gene lost 0 bases and the J gene lost 6 bases, with 20 bases spanning the gap. The germline V gene has CDR1 LNHNV and CDR2 YYDKDF (reference sequence). Here the CDR3 reads CATSRDPVEGSANGYTF. The CDR3 DNA reads as TGTGCCACCAGCAGAGATCCTGTTGAGGGATCGGCGAATGGCTACACCTTC.